The clone carrying this TCR beta chain was counted once. What it binds is unknown. This sample was taken from a study of cytomegalovirus exposure and HLA in healthy donors. Findings and caveats of the study: Analysis performed later found about 17,000 TCR beta sequences associated with HLA alleles at 0.05 false discovery rate.

Healthy individuals who donated bone marrow served as the donors. The PCR was carried out with 60 Vbeta primers and 13 Jbeta primers. Using immunoSEQ multiplex PCR, the repertoire was profiled, and TCRdb retains in-frame clones only, with some absent. The sample includes 150,000 to 180,000 clones, approximately 74% of them seen just once. This receptor was taken from a man under 40 in good health and CMV-seronegative. The sequenced material came from PBMCs.

CDR3 in amino acids: CASSTDRGGNIQYF. CDR3 nucleotides: TGTGCCAGCAGTACGGACAGGGGTGGAAACATTCAGTACTTC. This chain connects TRBV7-9 to TRBJ2-4, with 9 positions matching TRBD1. Per the germline V gene, CDR1 is SEHNR and CDR2 is FQNEAQ (reference sequence). The CDR3 has 14 amino acids. V was pared by 6 bases and J by 6 bases, with 6 bases of the junction left unmatched. The full variable domain, its missing parts supplied by reference TRBV7-9 and TRBJ2-4, is DTGVSQNPRHKITKRGQNVTFRCDPISEHNRLYWYRQTLGQGPEFLTYFQNEAQLEKSRLLSDRFSAERPKGSFSTLEIQRTEQGDSAMYLCASSTDRGGNIQYFGAGTRLSVL.